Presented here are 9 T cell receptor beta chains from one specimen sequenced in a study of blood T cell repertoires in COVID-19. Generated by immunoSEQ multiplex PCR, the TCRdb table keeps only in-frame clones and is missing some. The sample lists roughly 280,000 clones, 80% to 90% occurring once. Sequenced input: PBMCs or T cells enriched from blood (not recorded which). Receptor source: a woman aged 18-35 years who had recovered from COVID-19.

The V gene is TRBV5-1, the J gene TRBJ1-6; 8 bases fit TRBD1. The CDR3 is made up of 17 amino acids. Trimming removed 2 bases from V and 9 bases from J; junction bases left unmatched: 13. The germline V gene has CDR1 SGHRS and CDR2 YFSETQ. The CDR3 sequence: CASSLQTGDNLSSPLHF. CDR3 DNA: TGCGCCAGCAGCTTACAGACAGGGGATAATCTCAGTTCACCCCTCCACTTT.

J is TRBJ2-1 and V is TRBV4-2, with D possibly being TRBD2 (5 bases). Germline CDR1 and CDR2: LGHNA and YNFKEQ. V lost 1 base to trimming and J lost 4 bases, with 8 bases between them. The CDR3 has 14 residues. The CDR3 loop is CASSQAGKYNEQFF. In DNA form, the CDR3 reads TGTGCCAGCAGCCAAGCGGGGAAATACAATGAGCAGTTCTTC.

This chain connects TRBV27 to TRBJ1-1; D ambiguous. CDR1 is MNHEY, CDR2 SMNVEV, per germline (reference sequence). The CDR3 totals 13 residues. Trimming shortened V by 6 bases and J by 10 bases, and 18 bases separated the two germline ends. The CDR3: CASSDFERGVAFF. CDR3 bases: TGTGCCAGCAGCGATTTCGAGCGGGGAGTAGCTTTCTTT.

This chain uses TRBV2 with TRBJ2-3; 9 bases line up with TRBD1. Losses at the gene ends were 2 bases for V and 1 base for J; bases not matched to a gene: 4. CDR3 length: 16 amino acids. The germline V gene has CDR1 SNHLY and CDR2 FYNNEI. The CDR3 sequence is CASSELRTGGTDTQYF. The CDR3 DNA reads TGTGCCAGCAGTGAATTGCGGACAGGGGGCACAGATACGCAGTATTTT.

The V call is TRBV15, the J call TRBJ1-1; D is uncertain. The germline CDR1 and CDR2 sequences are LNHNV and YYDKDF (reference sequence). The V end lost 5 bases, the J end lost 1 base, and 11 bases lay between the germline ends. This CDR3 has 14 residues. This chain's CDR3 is CATSFDGRNTEAFF. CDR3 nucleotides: TGTGCCACCAGCTTCGACGGGAGGAACACTGAAGCTTTCTTT.

The CDR3 DNA reads as TGCGCCAGCAGTGAACCGACAGGGGTCGCGGAAGCTTTCTTT. This translates into CASSEPTGVAEAFF. The chain has TRBV10-2 and TRBJ1-1; TRBD1 matches 8 bases. The CDR3 loop spans 14 amino acids. CDR1 is WSHSY, CDR2 SAAADI, per germline. The trim removed 3 bases at V and 8 bases at J, leaving 8 bases unmatched.

CDR3 DNA sequence: TGTGCCAGCAGCTTGTTCGCGAGCATGAACACTGAAGCTTTCTTT. This encodes CASSLFASMNTEAFF. This chain joins TRBV5-4 and TRBJ1-1; D not resolved. Trimming left V 1 base short and J 0 bases short, with 10 bases between. Germline V CDR1 and CDR2: SGHNT, YYREEE (reference sequence). The CDR3 length is 15 residues. Looking up the rest from reference TRBV5-4 and TRBJ1-1 gives the full variable domain: ETGVTQSPTHLIKTRGQQVTLRCSSQSGHNTVSWYQQALGQGPQFIFQYYREEENGRGNFPPRFSGLQFPNYSSELNVNALELDDSALYLCASSLFASMNTEAFFGQGTRLTVV.

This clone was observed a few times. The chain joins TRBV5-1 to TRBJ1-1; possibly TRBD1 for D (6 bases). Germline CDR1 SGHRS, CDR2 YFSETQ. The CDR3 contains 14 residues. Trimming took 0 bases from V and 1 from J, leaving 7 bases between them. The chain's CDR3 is CASSLDRANTEAFF. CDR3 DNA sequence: TGCGCCAGCAGCTTGGACAGGGCGAACACTGAAGCTTTCTTT.

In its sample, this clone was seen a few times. The CDR3 sequence is CASNRGGQPQHF. CDR3 nucleotides: TGTGCCAGCAATCGAGGCGGGCAGCCCCAGCATTTT. The chain links TRBV2 to TRBJ1-5; D remains ambiguous. Looked up from germline, CDR1 is SNHLY and CDR2 is FYNNEI. V was cut by 7 bases and J by 7 bases, with 11 bases left in between. The CDR3 extends over 12 amino acids.